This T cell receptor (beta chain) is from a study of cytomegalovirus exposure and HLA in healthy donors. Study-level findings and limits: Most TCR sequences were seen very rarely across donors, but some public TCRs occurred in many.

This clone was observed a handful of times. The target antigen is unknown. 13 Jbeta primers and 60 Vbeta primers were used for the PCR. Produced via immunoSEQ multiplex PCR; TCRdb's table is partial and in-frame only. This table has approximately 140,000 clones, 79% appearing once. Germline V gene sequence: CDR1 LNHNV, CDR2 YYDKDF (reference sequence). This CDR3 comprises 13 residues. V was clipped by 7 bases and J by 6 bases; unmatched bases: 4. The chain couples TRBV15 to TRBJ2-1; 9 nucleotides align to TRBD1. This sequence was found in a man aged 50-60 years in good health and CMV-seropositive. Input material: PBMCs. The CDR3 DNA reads TGTGCCACCAAACAGGGGGCGGGCAATGAGCAGTTCTTC. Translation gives CATKQGAGNEQFF.